These T cell receptor beta chains were read from a single sample in a study of T-cell memory formation after mild COVID-19. Using its own MiXCR run on the 5' RACE reads, TCRdb lists one record per CDR3 protein. Of about 210,000 distinct CDR3 sequences in the sample, over 9.5% were seen once. Sequencing input: PBMCs or a T cell subset sorted from them (not recorded which). The receptors here all came from a man younger than 35 who had mild COVID-19 (a few samples of this study predate the infection). Cell type and time point are not known. The CDR3 runs from the conserved cysteine through the conserved F or W. Each record gives: V gene, J gene, D gene, clone size, CDR3 DNA, CDR3 protein. A D gene is named only where the DNA matches it firmly. The size of a clone is reported for some rows only, either as once, few or many, or as a class for expanded clones.

>TRBV4-3|TRBJ1-2|.|.
TGCGCCAGCAGCCGGGAGAAGGACTCCAGCTATGGCTACACCTTC
CASSREKDSSYGYTF
>TRBV6-6|TRBJ1-1|.|many
TGTGCCAGCAGTTACGGCACTGAAGCTTTCTTT
CASSYGTEAFF
>TRBV10-3|TRBJ2-5|.|few
TGTGCCATCAGTGCCAGGGAGGAGACCCAGTACTTC
CAISAREETQYF
>TRBV4-1|TRBJ1-4|.|.
TGCGCCAGCAGCCAAGATGGGCGGTTTGCGGAAAAACTGTTTTTT
CASSQDGRFAEKLFF
>TRBV10-3|TRBJ2-5|.|few
TGTGCCATCAGCCAGGGAGGGACAGGAACTCAAGAGACCCAGTACTTC
CAISQGGTGTQETQYF
>TRBV5-5|TRBJ1-4|.|.
TGTGCCAGCAGCTTAGGAGTGACCACTAATGAAAAACTGTTTTTT
CASSLGVTTNEKLFF
>TRBV6-2/TRBV6-3|TRBJ1-5|.|.
TGTGCCAGCAGTTACACCCCCACCGATCAGCCCCAGCATTTT
CASSYTPTDQPQHF
>TRBV5-1|TRBJ2-3|.|few
TGCGCCAGCAGCTTCTCTGGGGCCAACACAGATACGCAGTATTTT
CASSFSGANTDTQYF
>TRBV7-9|TRBJ1-1|TRBD1|few
TGTGCCAGCAGCCCGGACAGGTTGGGTTTGCGCACTGAAGCTTTCTTT
CASSPDRLGLRTEAFF
>TRBV28|TRBJ1-5|.|few
TGTGCCAGCAGTCCGGGACATTATACGCCCCAGCATTTT
CASSPGHYTPQHF
>TRBV12-3/TRBV12-4|TRBJ1-1|.|few
TGTGCCAGTAAAATTCGGGTCGGCACTGAAGCTTTCTTT
CASKIRVGTEAFF
>TRBV5-6|TRBJ2-1|.|.
TGTGCCAGCAGCTTGGACCAGGGCCTACGGCAGTTCTTC
CASSLDQGLRQFF
>TRBV20-1|TRBJ1-2|.|many
TGCAGTGCTGCCCAAAACTATGGCTACACCTTC
CSAAQNYGYTF
>TRBV15|TRBJ1-5|.|.
TGTGCCACCCAAGACACTTTTCGTCAGCCCCAGCATTTT
CATQDTFRQPQHF
>TRBV29-1|TRBJ2-3|.|few
TGCAGCGTTGCCCTCCATCCAGATACGCAGTATTTT
CSVALHPDTQYF
>TRBV20-1|TRBJ2-7|.|many
TGCAGTGCTAGGGAGGGAGACTACGAGCAGTACTTC
CSAREGDYEQYF
>TRBV3-1|TRBJ1-6|.|few
TGTGCCAGCAGCCTTACCGGGACCAATTCACCCCTCCACTTT
CASSLTGTNSPLHF
>TRBV5-5|TRBJ2-2|.|few
TGTGCCAGCAGCTTCTGGATCACCGGGGAGCTGTTTTTT
CASSFWITGELFF